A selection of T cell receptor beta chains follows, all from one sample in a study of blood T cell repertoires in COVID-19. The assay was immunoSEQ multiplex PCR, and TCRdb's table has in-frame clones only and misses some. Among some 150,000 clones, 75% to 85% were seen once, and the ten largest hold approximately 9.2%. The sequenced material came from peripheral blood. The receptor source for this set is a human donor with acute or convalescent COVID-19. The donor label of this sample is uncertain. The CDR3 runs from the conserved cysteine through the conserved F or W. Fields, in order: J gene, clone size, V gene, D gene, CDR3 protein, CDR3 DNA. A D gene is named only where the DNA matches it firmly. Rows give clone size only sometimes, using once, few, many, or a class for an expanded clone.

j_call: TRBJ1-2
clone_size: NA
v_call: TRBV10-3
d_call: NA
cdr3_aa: CAISSGGNYGYTF
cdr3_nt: TGTGCCATCAGTTCCGGGGGTAACTATGGCTACACCTTC

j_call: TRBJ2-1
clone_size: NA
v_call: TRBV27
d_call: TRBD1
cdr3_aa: CASSAFGQAPYNEQFF
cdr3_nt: TGTGCCAGCAGTGCCTTCGGACAGGCGCCCTACAATGAGCAGTTCTTC

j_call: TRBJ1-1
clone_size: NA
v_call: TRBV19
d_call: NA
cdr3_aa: CASSPFGGGLATEAFF
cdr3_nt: TGTGCCAGTAGCCCCTTCGGGGGGGGCTTAGCCACTGAAGCTTTCTTT

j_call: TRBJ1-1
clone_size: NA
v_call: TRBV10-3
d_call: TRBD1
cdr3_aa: CAISIGTAEAFF
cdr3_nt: TGTGCCATCAGCATAGGGACAGCTGAAGCTTTCTTT

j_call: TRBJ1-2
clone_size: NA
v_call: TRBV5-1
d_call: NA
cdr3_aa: CASSGGGGDYGYTF
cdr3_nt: TGCGCCAGCAGCGGAGGAGGTGGGGACTATGGCTACACCTTC

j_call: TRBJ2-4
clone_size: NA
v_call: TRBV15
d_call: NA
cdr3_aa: CATSRDRIAKNIQYF
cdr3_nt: TGTGCCACCAGCAGAGACAGGATAGCCAAAAACATTCAGTACTTC

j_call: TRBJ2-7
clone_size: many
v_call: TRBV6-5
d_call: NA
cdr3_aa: CASSQDSFYEQYF
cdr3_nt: TGTGCCAGCAGTCAGGACTCCTTCTACGAGCAGTACTTC

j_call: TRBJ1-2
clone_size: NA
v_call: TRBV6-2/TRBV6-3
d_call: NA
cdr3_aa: CASSYSPHRYDYGYTF
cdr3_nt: TGTGCCAGCAGTTACTCGCCTCACAGGTACGACTATGGCTACACCTTC

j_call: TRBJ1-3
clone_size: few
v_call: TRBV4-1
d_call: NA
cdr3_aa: CASSQAGSLSGNTIYF
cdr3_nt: TGCGCCAGCAGCCAAGCCGGGAGCCTCTCTGGAAACACCATATATTTT

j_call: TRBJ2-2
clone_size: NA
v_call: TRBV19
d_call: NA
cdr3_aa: CASSIQGNTGELFF
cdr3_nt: TGTGCCAGTAGTATACAGGGGAACACCGGGGAGCTGTTTTTT

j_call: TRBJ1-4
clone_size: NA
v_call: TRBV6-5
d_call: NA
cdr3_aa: CASKGLRVGNEKLFF
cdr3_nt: TGTGCCAGCAAGGGACTTCGGGTTGGGAATGAAAAACTGTTTTTT

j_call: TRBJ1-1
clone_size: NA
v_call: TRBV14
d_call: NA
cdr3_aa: CASSPLGPGGSNTEAFF
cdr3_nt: TGTGCCAGCAGCCCCCTCGGCCCGGGGGGCTCGAACACTGAAGCTTTCTTT

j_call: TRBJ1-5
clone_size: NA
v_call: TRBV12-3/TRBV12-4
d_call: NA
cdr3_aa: CASRAGAQPQHF
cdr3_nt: TGTGCCAGCCGCGCGGGTGCCCAGCCCCAGCATTTT

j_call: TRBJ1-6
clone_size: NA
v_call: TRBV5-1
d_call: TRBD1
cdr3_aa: CASSTTGRSPLHF
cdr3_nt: TGCGCCAGCAGCACGACAGGGCGGTCACCCCTCCACTTT

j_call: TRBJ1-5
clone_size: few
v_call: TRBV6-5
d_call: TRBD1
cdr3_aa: CASRTDGTGNQPQHF
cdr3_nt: TGTGCCAGCAGAACCGACGGGACAGGGAATCAGCCCCAGCATTTT

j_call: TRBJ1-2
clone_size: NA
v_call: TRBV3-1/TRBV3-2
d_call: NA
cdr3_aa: CASSLGERSFYGYTF
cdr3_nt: TGTGCCAGCAGCCTCGGGGAGAGATCGTTCTATGGCTACACCTTC

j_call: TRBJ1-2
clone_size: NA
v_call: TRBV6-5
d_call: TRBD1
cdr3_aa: CASSFDRADSYTF
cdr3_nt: TGTGCCAGCAGCTTCGACAGGGCGGACAGCTACACCTTC

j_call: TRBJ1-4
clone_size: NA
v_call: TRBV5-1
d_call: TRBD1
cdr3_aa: CASSFQGDANEKLFF
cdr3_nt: TGCGCCAGCAGCTTCCAGGGGGATGCTAATGAAAAACTGTTTTTT

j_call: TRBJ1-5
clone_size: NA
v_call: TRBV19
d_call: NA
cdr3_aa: CASSILSDSSNQPQHF
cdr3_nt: TGTGCCAGTAGTATTTTGTCGGACTCTAGCAATCAGCCCCAGCATTTT

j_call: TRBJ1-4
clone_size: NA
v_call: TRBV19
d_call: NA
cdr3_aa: CASSIVRQTNEKMFF
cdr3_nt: TGTGCCAGTAGTATAGTACGGCAGACTAATGAAAAAATGTTTTTT

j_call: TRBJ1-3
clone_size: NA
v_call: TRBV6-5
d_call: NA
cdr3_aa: CASNGGGNTIYF
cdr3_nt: TGTGCCAGCAATGGCGGAGGAAACACCATATATTTT

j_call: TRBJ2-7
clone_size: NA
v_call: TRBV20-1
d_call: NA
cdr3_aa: CSARETYEQYF
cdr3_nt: TGCAGTGCTAGGGAGACCTACGAGCAGTACTTC

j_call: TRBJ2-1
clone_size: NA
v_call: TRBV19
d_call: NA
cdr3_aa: CASSTSWTLHSYNEQFF
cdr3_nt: TGTGCCAGTAGTACAAGCTGGACACTACACTCCTACAATGAGCAGTTCTTC

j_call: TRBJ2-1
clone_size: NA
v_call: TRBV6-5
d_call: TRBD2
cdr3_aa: CASSYLPSGGSSEQFF
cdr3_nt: TGTGCCAGCAGTTACCTACCTAGCGGGGGGTCTAGTGAGCAGTTCTTC

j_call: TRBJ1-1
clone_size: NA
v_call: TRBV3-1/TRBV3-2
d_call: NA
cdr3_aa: CASSLGGTGGEAFF
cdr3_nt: TGTGCCAGCAGTCTTGGCGGGACCGGGGGTGAAGCTTTCTTT

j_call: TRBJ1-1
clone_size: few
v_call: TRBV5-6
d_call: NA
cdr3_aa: CASSLRGAEAFF
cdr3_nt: TGTGCCAGCAGCTTAAGAGGAGCTGAAGCTTTCTTT

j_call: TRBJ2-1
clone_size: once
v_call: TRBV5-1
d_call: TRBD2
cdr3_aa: CASERGETYNEQFF
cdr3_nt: TGCGCCAGCGAGCGGGGGGAAACCTACAATGAGCAGTTCTTC

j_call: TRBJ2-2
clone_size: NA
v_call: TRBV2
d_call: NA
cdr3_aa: CASRGSRDTGELFF
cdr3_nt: TGTGCCAGCCGAGGGAGTAGGGACACCGGGGAGCTGTTTTTT

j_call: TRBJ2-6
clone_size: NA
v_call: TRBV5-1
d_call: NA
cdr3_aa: CASSFTGPGANVLTF
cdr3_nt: TGCGCCAGCAGTTTCACAGGACCAGGGGCCAACGTCCTGACTTTC

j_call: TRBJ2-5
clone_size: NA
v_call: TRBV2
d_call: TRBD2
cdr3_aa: CASSPGGGRKTQYF
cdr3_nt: TGTGCCAGCAGTCCCGGGGGGGGGAGGAAGACCCAGTACTTC

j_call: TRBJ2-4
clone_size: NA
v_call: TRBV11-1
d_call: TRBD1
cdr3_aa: CASSLTGVDIQYF
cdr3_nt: TGTGCCAGCAGCCTAACAGGGGTCGACATTCAGTACTTC

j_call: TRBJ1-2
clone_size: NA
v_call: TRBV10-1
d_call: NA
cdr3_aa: CASSPSGDYGYTF
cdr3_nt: TGCGCCAGCAGTCCGTCGGGGGACTATGGCTACACCTTC

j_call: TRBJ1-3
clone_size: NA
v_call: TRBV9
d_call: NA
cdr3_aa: CASSPPGDRNTIYF
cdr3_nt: TGTGCCAGCAGCCCCCCGGGAGATAGAAACACCATATATTTT

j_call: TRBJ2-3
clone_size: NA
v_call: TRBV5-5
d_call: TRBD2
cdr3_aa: CASSLGVGGRSTDTQYF
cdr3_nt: TGTGCCAGCAGCTTGGGAGTGGGAGGGCGTAGCACAGATACGCAGTATTTT

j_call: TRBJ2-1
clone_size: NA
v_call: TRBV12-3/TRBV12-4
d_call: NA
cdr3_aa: CASSPVANNEQFF
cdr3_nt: TGTGCCAGCAGCCCGGTCGCTAACAATGAGCAGTTCTTC

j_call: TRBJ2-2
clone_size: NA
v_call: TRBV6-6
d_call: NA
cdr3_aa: CASSSSRTENTGELFF
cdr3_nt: NA

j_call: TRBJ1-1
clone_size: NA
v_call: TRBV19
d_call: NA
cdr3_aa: CASSIGTPNTEAFF
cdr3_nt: TGTGCCAGTAGTATCGGGACACCTAACACTGAAGCTTTCTTT

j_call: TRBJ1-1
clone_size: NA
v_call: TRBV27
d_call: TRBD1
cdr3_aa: CASSPTGVEAFF
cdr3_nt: TGTGCCAGCAGCCCGACAGGGGTCGAAGCTTTCTTT

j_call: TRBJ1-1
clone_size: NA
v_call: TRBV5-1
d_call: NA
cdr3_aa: CASSLDTGPMNTEAFF
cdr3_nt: TGCGCCAGCAGCTTGGACACAGGCCCCATGAACACTGAAGCTTTCTTT

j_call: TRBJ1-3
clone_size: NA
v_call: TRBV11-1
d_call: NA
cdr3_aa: CASSDSQGNTIYF
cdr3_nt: TGTGCCAGCAGCGACAGCCAAGGAAACACCATATATTTT

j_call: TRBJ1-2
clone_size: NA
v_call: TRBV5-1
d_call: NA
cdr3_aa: CASSPAGPRPYGYTF
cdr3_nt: TGCGCCAGCAGCCCTGCGGGGCCCAGGCCCTATGGCTACACCTTC

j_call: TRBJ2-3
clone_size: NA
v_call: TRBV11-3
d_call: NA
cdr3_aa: CASSLATTSYPQYF
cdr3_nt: TGTGCCAGCAGCTTAGCTACTACTAGTTACCCGCAGTATTTT

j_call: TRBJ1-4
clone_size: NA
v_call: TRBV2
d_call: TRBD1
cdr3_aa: CASSERRAGGEKLFF
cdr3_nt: TGTGCCAGCAGTGAAAGGAGGGCAGGGGGCGAAAAACTGTTTTTT

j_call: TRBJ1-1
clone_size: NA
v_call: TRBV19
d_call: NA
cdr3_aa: CASSTQRNTEAFF
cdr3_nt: TGTGCCAGTAGTACGCAGCGGAACACTGAAGCTTTCTTT

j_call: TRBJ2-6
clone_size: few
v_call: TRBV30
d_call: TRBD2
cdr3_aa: CAWSRGGSGANVLTF
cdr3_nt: TGTGCCTGGAGTCGCGGGGGCTCTGGGGCCAACGTCCTGACTTTC

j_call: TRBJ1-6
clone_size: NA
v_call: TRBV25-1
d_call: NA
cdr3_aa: CASARGGWGSYNSPLHF
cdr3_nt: TGTGCCAGCGCCAGAGGGGGATGGGGCTCCTATAATTCACCCCTCCACTTT